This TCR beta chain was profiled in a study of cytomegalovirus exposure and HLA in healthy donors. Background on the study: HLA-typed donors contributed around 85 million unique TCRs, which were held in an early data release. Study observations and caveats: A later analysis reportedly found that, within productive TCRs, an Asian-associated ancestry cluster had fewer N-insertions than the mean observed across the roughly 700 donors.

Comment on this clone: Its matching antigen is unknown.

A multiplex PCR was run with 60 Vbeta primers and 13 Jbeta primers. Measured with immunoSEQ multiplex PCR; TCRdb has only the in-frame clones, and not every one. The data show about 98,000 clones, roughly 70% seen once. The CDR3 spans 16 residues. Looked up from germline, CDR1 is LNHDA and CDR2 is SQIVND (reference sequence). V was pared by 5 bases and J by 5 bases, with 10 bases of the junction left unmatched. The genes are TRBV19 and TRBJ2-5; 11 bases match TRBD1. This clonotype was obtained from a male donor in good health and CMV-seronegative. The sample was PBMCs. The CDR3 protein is CASSPRRTGGKETQYF. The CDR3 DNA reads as TGTGCCAGTAGTCCCAGGCGGACAGGGGGCAAGGAGACCCAGTACTTC.